Here is one TCR beta chain with its context. This entry belongs to a study of blood T cell repertoires in COVID-19. At the level of the study: Sample material is recorded as cDNA or gDNA derived from T cells, B-cell-depleted T cells, or PBMCs.

Donors were grouped by their self-reported clinical history. The protocol was immunoSEQ multiplex PCR, while the TCRdb copy is restricted to in-frame clones and leaves out a portion. The sample shows 150,000 to 200,000 clones, 88% of them seen only once. Trimming took 6 bases from V and 3 from J, leaving 16 bases between them. The CDR3 totals 15 residues. Germline lookup yields CDR1 MNHEY and CDR2 SVGAGI. The chain carries TRBV6-5 and TRBJ2-3; D perhaps matches TRBD1 (5 bases). This clonotype was sampled from a woman aged 18-29 years who had recovered from COVID-19. Source material: PBMCs or T cells enriched from blood (not recorded which). CDR3 DNA sequence: TGTGCCAGCAGGACAGAGCGATTCGGTACAGATACGCAGTATTTT. This translates into CASRTERFGTDTQYF.